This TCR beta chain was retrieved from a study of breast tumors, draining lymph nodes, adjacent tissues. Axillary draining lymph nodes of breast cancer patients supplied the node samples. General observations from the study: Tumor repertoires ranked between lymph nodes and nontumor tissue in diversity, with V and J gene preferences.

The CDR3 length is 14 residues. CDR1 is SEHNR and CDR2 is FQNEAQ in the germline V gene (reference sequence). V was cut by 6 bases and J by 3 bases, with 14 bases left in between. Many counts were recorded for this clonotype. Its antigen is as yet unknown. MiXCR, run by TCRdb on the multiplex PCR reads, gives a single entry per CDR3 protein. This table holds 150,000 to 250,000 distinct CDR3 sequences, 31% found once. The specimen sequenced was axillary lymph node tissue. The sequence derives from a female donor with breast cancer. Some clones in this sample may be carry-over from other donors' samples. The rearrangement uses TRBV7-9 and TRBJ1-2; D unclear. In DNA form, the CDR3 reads TGTGCCAGCAGACATAGCCAGGATGACTATGGCTACACCTTC. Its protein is CASRHSQDDYGYTF.